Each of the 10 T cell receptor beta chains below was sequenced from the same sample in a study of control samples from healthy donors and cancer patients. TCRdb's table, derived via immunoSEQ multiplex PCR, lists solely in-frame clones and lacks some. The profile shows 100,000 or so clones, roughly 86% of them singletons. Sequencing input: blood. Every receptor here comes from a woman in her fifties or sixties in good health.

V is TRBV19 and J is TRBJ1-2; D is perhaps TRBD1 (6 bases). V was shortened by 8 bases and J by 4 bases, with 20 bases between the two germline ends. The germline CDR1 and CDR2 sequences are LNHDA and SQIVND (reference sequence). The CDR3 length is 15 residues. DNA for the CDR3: TGTGCCAGTCGTGAACAGGGTGACGCATCCTATGGCTACACCTTC. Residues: CASREQGDASYGYTF.

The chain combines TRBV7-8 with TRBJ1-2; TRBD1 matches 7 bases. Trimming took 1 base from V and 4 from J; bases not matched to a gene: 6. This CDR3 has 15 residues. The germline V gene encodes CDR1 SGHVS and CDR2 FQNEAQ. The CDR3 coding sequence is TGTGCCAGCAGCTTAGGGGACAGAGAGAGCTATGGCTACACCTTC. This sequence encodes CASSLGDRESYGYTF.

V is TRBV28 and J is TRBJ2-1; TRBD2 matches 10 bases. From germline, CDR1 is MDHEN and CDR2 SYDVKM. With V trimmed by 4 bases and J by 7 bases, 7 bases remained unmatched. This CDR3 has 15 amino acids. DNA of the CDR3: TGTGCCAGCAGTTCCCCTAGCGGGGGCTTTAATGAGCAGTTCTTC. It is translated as CASSSPSGGFNEQFF.

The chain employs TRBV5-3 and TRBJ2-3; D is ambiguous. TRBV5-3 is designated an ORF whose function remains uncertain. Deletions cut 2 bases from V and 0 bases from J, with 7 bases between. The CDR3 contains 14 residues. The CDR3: CARSLSTSTDTQYF. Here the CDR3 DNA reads TGTGCCAGAAGCTTATCAACTAGCACAGATACGCAGTATTTT.

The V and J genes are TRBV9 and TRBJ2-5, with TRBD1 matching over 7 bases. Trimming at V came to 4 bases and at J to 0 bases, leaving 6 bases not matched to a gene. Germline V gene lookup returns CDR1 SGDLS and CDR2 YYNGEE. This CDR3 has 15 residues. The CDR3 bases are TGTGCCAGCAGCTCAAGGACAGGCTACCAAGAGACCCAGTACTTC. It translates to CASSSRTGYQETQYF.

The CDR3 DNA sequence: TGTGCCAGCAGCTTAGAAGGCGGCCCGGTGGAGACCCAGTACTTC. Its translation is CASSLEGGPVETQYF. The chain carries TRBV7-2 and TRBJ2-5; D unresolved. The CDR3 length is 15 residues. CDR1 and CDR2 from the germline V gene are SGHTA and FQGNSA. V was shortened by 1 base and J by 5 bases, with 14 bases between the two germline ends.

CDR3 nucleotides: TGTGCCAGCAGCTTGAATCGCTACGAGCAGTACTTC. It is translated as CASSLNRYEQYF. The V gene is TRBV5-4, the J gene TRBJ2-7; D gene uncertain. Germline CDR1 is SGHNT and CDR2 is YYREEE (reference sequence). V dropped 1 base and J dropped 3 bases, with 5 bases sitting between them. This CDR3 is 12 amino acids long. Based on the CDR3 plus reference TRBV5-4 and TRBJ2-7, the full variable domain is ETGVTQSPTHLIKTRGQQVTLRCSSQSGHNTVSWYQQALGQGPQFIFQYYREEENGRGNFPPRFSGLQFPNYSSELNVNALELDDSALYLCASSLNRYEQYFGPGTRLTVT.

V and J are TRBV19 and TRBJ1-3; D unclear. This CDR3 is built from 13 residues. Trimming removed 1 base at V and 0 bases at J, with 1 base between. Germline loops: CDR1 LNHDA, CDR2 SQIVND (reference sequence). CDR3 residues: CASSIVSGNTIYF. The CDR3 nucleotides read TGTGCCAGTAGTATAGTCTCTGGAAACACCATATATTTT. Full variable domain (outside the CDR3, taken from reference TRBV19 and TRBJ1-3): DGGITQSPKYLFRKEGQNVTLSCEQNLNHDAMYWYRQDPGQGLRLIYYSQIVNDFQKGDIAEGYSVSREKKESFPLTVTSAQKNPTAFYLCASSIVSGNTIYFGEGSWLTVV.

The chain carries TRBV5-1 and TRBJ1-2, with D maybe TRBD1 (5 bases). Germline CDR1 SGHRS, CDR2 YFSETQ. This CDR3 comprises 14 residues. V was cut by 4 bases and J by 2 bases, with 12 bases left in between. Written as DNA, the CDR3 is TGCGCCAGCAGCATTGGAGGGGACAACTATGGCTACACCTTC. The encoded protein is CASSIGGDNYGYTF.

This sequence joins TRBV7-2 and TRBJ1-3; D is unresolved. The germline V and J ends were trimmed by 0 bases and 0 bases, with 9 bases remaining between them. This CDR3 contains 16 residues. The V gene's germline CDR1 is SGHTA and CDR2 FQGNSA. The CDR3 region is CASSLAVGLSGNTIYF. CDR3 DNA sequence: TGTGCCAGCAGCTTAGCGGTTGGCCTCTCTGGAAACACCATATATTTT.